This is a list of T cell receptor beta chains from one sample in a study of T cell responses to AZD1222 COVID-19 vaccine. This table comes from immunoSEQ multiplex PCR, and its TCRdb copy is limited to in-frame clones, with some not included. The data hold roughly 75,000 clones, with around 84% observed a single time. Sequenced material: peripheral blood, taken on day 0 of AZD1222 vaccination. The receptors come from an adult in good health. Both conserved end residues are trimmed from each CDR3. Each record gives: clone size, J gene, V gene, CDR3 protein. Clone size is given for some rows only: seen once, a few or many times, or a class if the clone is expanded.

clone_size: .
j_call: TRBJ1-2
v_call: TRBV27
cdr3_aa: ASSLLAGGANYGYT

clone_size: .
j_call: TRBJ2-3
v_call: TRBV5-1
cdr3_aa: ASYKLAGHTDTQY

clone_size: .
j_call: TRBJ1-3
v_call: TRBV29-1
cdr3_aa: SVLDDFRSGNTIY

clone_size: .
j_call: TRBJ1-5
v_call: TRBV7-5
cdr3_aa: ARSPRGGPQH

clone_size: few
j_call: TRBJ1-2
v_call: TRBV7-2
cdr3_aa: ASSLGLGQGVNGYT

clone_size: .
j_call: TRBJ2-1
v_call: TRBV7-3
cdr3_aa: ASSLTSGGNNEQF

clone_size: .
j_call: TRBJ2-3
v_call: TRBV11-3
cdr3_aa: ASRAGTSDDTDTQY

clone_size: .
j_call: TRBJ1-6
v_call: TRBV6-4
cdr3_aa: ASRQGFDSPLH

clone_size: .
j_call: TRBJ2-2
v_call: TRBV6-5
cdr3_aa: ASRGTSSGIGELF

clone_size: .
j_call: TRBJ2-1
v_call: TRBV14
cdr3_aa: ASSHEGGWQF

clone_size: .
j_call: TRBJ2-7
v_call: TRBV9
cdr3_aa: ASSEGTGGYEQY

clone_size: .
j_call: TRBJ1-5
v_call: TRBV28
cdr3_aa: ASSLSSGGQPQH

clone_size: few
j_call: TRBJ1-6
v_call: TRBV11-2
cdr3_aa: ASSPPGGNSPLH

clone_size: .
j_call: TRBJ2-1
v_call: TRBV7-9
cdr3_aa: ASSYGGLAGGVHNEQF

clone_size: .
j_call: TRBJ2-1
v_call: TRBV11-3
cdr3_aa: ASSLTSGVDEQF

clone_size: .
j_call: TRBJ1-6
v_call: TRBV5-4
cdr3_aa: ASSLGPSGYNSPLH

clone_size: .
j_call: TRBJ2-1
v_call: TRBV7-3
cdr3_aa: ASSNSGGAPNEQF

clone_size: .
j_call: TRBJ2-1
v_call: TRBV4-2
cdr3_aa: ASSLPRGGGSSYNEQF

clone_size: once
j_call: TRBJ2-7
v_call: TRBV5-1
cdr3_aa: ASSWDGAYEQY

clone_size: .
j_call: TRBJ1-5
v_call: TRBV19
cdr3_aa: ASSYGNQPQH

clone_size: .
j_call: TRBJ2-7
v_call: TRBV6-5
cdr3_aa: ASSSTGIHEQY

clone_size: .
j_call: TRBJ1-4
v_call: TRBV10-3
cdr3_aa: AISETEYEKLF

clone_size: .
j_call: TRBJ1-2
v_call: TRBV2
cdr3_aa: ASRRGQGQGYGYT

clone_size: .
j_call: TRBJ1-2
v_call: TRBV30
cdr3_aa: AWSVGTENYYGYT

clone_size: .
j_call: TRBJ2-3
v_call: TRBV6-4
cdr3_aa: ASSVAGGTDTQY

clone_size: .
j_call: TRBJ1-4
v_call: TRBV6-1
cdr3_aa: ASSDGGNEKLF

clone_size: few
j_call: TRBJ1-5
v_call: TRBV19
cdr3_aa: ASSIGDSQPQH

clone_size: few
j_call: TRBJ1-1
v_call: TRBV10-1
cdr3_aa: ASSESKGSMNTEAF

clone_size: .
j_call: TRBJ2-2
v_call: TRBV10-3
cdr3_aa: AISEYGATGELF

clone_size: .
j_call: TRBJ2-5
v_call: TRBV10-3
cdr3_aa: AISPQRGGQETQY

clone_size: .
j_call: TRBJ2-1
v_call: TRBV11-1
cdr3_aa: ASSLVLYNEQF

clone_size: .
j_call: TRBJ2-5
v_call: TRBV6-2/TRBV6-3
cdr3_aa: ASSHGLAGGALGAQY

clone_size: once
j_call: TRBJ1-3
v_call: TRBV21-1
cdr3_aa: ASSILGGLKGNTIY

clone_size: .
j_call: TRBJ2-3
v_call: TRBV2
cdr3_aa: ASSDPGGNTDTQY

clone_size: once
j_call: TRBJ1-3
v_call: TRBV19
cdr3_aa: ASQGGEAGRNTIY

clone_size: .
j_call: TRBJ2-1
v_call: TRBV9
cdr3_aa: ASSVVWTEQF